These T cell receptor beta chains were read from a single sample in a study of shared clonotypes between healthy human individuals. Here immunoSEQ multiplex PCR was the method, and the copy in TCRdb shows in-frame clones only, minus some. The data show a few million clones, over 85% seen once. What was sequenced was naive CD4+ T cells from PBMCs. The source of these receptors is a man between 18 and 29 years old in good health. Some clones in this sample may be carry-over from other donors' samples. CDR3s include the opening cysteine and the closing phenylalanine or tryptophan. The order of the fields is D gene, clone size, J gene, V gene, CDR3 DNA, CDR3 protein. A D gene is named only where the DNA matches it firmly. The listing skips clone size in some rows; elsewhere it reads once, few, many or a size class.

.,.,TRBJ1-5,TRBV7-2,TGTGCCAGCAGCTTAGCAGGGGCCTGGGTGGCCCAGCATTTT,CASSLAGAWVAQHF
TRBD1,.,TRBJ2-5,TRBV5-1,TGCGCCAGCAGCGTGCGACAGGGTGAAGGCCGGGAGACCCAGTACTTC,CASSVRQGEGRETQYF
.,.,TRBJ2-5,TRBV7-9,TGTGCCAGCACTTGGGGGTCAGAGACCCAGTACTTC,CASTWGSETQYF
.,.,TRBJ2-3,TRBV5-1,TGCGCCAGCAGCTTGGGGGATCCCCGCACAGATACGCAGTATTTT,CASSLGDPRTDTQYF
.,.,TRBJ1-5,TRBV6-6,TGTGCCAGCACCCTTGAGGGGGGTGGGCCCCAGCATTTT,CASTLEGGGPQHF
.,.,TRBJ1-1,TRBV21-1,TGTGCCAGCAGCCCTTTGAGGTCTGAAGCTTTCTTT,CASSPLRSEAFF
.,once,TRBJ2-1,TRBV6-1,TGTGCCAGCAGTGAAGCAGGCGCCGGGAAAATGAGGCAGTTCTTC,CASSEAGAGKMRQFF
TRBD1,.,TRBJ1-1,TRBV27,TGTGCCAGCAGTCCCCGGGACAGGGGCTGGGGGACTGAAGCTTTCTTT,CASSPRDRGWGTEAFF
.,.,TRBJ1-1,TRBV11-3,TGTGCCAGCAGCCGTTTGTGGGGCGGGAAAGCTTTCTTT,CASSRLWGGKAFF
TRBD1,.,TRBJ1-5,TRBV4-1,TGCGCCAGCAGCCAAGGACCAGGGGGGGGAGGCAATCAGCCCCAGCATTTT,CASSQGPGGGGNQPQHF
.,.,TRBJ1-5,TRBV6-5,TGTGCCAGCAGTCGTCGGACAGATCAGCCCCAGCATTTT,CASSRRTDQPQHF
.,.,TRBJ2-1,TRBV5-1,TGCGCCAGCAGCTATGGAACTGGGGGCGAGCAGTTCTTC,CASSYGTGGEQFF
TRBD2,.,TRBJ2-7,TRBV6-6,TGTGCCAGCAGTACCGCTAGCGGGGCCGCGGGCTACGAGCAGTACTTC,CASSTASGAAGYEQYF
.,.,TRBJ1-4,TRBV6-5,TGTGCCAGCGGCAGGGCCTCTGGGACTAATGAAAAACTGTTTTTT,CASGRASGTNEKLFF
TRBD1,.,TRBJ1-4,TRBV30,TGTGCCTGGAGGACAGGGGGGCATGAAAAACTGTTTTTT,CAWRTGGHEKLFF
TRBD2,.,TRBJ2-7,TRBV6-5,TGTGCCAGCAGGTCTAGCGGGAGTCTCTACGAGCAGTACTTC,CASRSSGSLYEQYF
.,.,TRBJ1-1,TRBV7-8,TGTGCCAGCAGCTTTTCACGCAACACTGAAGCTTTCTTT,CASSFSRNTEAFF
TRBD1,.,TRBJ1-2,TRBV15,TGTGCCACCAGCACCGGACAGGGCTATGGCTACACCTTC,CATSTGQGYGYTF
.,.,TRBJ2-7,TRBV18,TGTGCCAGCTCACCGGGGCCCCTCTCCTACGAGCAGTACTTC,CASSPGPLSYEQYF
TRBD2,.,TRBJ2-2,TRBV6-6,TGTGCCAGCAGAACGATAGCGGGAAAAGGATCCGGGGAGCTGTTTTTT,CASRTIAGKGSGELFF
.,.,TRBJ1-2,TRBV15,TGTGCCACCAGCAGAGATACCGGGGGCTACACCTTC,CATSRDTGGYTF
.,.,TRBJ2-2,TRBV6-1,TGTGCCAGCAGCAGGGAACGGGAACTACCCGGGGAGCTGTTTTTT,CASSRERELPGELFF